This T cell receptor beta chain was captured in a study of glioma-infiltrating T cells after dendritic cell vaccination. The CDR3 is 15 amino acids. CDR1 SGHNT and CDR2 YYREEE come from the germline V gene (reference sequence). Trimming shortened V by 3 bases and J by 7 bases, and 17 bases separated the two germline ends. Isocitrate dehydrogenase mutation was absent in all glioblastoma patients. Only in-frame clones appear in the TCRdb table, and some are missing; sequencing was by immunoSEQ multiplex PCR. The table lists about 92,000 clones, just over 85% of them singletons. The chain carries TRBV5-4 and TRBJ2-1, with a tentative D call TRBD1 (6 bases). Specimen: blood, collected before dendritic cell vaccination. This clonotype was sampled from a human donor with glioblastoma. The CDR3 coding sequence is TGTGCCAGCAGCTCACCCAGGGGATCGGGGAATGAGCAGTTCTTC. It translates to CASSSPRGSGNEQFF.